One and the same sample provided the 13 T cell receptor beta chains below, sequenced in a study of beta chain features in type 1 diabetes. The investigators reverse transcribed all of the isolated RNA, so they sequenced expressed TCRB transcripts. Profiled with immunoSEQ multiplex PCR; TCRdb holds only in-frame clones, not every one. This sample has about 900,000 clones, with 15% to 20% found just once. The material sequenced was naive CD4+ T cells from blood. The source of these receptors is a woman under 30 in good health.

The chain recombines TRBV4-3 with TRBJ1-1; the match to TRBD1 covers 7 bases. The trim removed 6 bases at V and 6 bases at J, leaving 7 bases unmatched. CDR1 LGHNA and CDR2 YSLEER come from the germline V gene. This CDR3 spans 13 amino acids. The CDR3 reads CASSRDRAAEAFF. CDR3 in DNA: TGCGCCAGCAGTCGAGACAGGGCCGCTGAAGCTTTCTTT.

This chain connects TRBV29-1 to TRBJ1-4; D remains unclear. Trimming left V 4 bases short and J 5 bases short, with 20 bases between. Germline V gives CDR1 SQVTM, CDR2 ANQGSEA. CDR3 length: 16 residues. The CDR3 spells CSVADLDWVQNEKLFF. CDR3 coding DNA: TGCAGCGTTGCCGACCTGGACTGGGTCCAGAATGAAAAACTGTTTTTT. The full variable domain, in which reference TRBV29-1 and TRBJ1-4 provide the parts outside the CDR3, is SAVISQKPSRDICQRGTSLTIQCQVDSQVTMMFWYRQQPGQSLTLIATANQGSEATYESGFVIDKFPISRPNLTFSTLTVSNMSPEDSSIYLCSVADLDWVQNEKLFFGSGTQLSVL.

The CDR3 reads CASSSGRWTANVLTF. CDR3 DNA sequence: TGTGCCAGCAGTTCGGGACGGTGGACTGCTAACGTCCTGACTTTC. The chain joins TRBV28 to TRBJ2-6; D could derive from TRBD1 or TRBD2 (5 bases each). The CDR3 totals 15 residues. V lost 4 bases and J 10 bases, leaving 17 bases between the germline ends. Per germline, CDR1 MDHEN and CDR2 SYDVKM.

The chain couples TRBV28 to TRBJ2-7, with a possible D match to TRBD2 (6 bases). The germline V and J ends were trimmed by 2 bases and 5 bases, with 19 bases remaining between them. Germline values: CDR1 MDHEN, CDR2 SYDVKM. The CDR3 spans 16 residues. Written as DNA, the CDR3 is TGTGCCAGCAGTTTAGCGGGGCCGCGGGTTGGGGACGAGCAGTACTTC. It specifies CASSLAGPRVGDEQYF.

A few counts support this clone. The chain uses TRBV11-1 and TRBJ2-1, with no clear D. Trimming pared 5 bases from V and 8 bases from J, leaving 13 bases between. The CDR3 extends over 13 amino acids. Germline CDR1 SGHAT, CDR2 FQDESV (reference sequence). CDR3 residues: CASSAQYSDEQFF. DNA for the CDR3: TGTGCCAGCAGCGCCCAATACTCCGATGAGCAGTTCTTC.

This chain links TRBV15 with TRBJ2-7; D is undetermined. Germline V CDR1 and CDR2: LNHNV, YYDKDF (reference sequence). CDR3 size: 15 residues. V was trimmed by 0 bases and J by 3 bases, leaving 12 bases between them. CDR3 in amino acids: CATSRDGREHYEQYF. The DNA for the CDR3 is TGTGCCACCAGCAGAGATGGTAGGGAACACTACGAGCAGTACTTC.

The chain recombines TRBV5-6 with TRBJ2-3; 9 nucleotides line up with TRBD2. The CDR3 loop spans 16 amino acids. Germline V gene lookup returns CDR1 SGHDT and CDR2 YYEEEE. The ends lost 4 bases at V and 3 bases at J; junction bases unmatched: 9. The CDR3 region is CASSLTSTSGTDTQYF. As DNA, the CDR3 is TGTGCCAGCAGCCTGACGTCGACTAGCGGTACAGATACGCAGTATTTT. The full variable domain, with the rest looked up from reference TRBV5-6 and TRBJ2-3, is DAGVTQSPTHLIKTRGQQVTLRCSPKSGHDTVSWYQQALGQGPQFIFQYYEEEERQRGNFPDRFSGHQFPNYSSELNVNALLLGDSALYLCASSLTSTSGTDTQYFGPGTRLTVL.

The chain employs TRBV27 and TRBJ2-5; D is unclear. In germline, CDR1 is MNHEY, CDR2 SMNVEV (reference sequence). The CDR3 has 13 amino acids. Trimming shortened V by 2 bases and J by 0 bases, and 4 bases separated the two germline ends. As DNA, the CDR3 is TGTGCCAGCAGTTTACGGAACCAAGAGACCCAGTACTTC. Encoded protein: CASSLRNQETQYF.

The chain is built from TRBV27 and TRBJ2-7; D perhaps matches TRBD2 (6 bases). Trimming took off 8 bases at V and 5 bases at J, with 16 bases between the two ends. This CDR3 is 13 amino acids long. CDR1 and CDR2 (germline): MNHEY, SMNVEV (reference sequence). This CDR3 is CASRTGRENEQYF. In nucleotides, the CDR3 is TGTGCCAGCCGTACTGGACGGGAGAACGAGCAGTACTTC.

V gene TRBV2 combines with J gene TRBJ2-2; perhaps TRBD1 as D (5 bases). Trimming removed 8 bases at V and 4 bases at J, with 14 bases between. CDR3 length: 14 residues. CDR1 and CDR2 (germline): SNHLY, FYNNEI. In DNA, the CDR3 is TGTGCCAGCGGGGAAGTAGGGGCCACCGGGGAGCTGTTTTTT. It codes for CASGEVGATGELFF.

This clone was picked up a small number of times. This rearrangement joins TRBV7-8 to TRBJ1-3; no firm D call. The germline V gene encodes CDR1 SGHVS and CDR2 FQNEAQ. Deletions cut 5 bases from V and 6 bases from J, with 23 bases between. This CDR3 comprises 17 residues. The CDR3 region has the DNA TGTGCCAGCAGCATGGCCCGGACGGGATCCAACCCAAACACCATATATTTT. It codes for CASSMARTGSNPNTIYF.

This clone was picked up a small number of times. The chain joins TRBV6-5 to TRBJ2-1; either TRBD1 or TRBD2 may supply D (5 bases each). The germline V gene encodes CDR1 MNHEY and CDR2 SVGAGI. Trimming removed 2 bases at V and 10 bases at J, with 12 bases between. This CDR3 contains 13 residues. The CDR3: CASSYPGRPEQFF. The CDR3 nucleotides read TGTGCCAGCAGTTACCCGGGACGCCCAGAGCAGTTCTTC.

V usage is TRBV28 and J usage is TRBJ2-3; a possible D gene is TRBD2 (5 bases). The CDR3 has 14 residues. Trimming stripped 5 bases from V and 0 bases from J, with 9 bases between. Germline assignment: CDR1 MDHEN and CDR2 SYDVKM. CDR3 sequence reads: CASSPWTSTDTQYF. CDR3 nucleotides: TGTGCCAGCAGTCCCTGGACTAGCACAGATACGCAGTATTTT.